Sequencing of this T cell receptor beta chain was carried out in a study of shared clonotypes between healthy human individuals. Study observations and caveats: Limited genetic and exposure-history diversity came from having few donors. Inspection by rarefaction showed sorted-subset sequencing to be incomplete despite large depth. Generation probabilities were higher for clonotypes shared across all four sorted-subset donors than for unshared ones. Larger estimated richness was generally recorded for naive subsets relative to memory subsets.

Produced via immunoSEQ multiplex PCR; TCRdb's table is partial and in-frame only. The sample has hundreds of thousands of clones; almost 95% are singletons. Worth noting for this clone: Its antigen is unknown.

Terminally differentiated effector memory CD45RA+ cells were excluded from the naive CD8 cells, which were CD45RO-negative and positively selected for CCR7. The sequencing input was naive CD8+ T cells sorted from blood. This sequence was found in a man aged 30-40 years in good health.

The CDR3 DNA reads as TGCGCCAGCAGCCAAGATCAGAGGGAACCCGCCGGGGAGCTGTTTTTT. As protein: CASSQDQREPAGELFF. The rearrangement joins TRBV4-1 to TRBJ2-2; possibly TRBD2 for D (5 bases). CDR1 and CDR2 from the germline V gene are MGHRA and YSYEKL. The CDR3 is 16 residues long. The germline V and J ends were trimmed by 0 bases and 6 bases, with 14 bases remaining between them.